This T cell receptor beta chain was sequenced during a study of spatial heterogeneity in lung cancer. Time point meaning: blood at routine non-recurrence follow-up after resection. Unsorted whole RNA of tumor, nontumor lung or frozen PBMC was sequenced. This clonotype was observed a handful of times. This CDR3 spans 16 amino acids. Germline lookup yields CDR1 MNHEY and CDR2 SVGEGT. Trimming stripped 3 bases from V and 1 base from J, with 15 bases between. TCRdb analysed the 5' RACE reads with MiXCR anew, one entry per CDR3 protein. Of under 150,000 distinct CDR3 sequences in the sample, 9.5% to 15% were seen once.

Sequencing was performed on PBMCs, taken at follow-up. This TCR came from a male donor with early-stage non-small cell lung cancer. The chain combines TRBV6-2 or TRBV6-3 with TRBJ1-2; D remains ambiguous. The CDR3 DNA is TGTGCCAGCAGTTATCGGACGGAGACTTATAACTATGGCTACACCTTC. Amino acids: CASSYRTETYNYGYTF.